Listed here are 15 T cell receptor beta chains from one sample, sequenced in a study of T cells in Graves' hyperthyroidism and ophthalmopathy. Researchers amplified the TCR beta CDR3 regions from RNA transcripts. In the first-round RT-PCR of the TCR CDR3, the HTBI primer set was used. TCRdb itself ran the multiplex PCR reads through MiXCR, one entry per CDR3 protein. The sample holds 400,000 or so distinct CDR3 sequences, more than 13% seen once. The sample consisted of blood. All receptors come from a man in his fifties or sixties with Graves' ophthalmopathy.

CDR3 sequence reads: CASSIVVHGYEQYF. The CDR3 region has the DNA TGTGCCAGTAGTATCGTCGTCCACGGCTACGAGCAGTACTTC. This rearrangement joins TRBV19 to TRBJ2-7; D remains ambiguous. The CDR3 consists of 14 residues. The V and J ends lost 3 bases and 3 bases respectively, with 12 bases between them. Germline CDR1 is LNHDA and CDR2 is SQIVND (reference sequence). Based on the CDR3 plus reference TRBV19 and TRBJ2-7, the full variable domain is DGGITQSPKYLFRKEGQNVTLSCEQNLNHDAMYWYRQDPGQGLRLIYYSQIVNDFQKGDIAEGYSVSREKKESFPLTVTSAQKNPTAFYLCASSIVVHGYEQYFGPGTRLTVT.

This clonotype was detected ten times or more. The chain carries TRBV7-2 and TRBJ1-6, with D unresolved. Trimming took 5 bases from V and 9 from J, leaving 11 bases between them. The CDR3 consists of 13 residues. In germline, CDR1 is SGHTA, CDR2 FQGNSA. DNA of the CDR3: TGTGCCAGCAGCCTCCCCTCCCTTTCACCCCTCCACTTT. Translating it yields CASSLPSLSPLHF.

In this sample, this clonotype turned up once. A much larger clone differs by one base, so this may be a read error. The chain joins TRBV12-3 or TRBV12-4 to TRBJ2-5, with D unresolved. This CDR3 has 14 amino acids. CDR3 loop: CASTEPLRQEIQYF. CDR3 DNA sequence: TGTGCCAGCACCGAACCACTGAGACAAGAGATCCAGTACTTC.

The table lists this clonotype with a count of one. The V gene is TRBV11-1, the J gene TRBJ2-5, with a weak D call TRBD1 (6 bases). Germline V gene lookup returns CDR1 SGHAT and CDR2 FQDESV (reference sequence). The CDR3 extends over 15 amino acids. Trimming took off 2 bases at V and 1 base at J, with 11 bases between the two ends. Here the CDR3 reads CASSLKGQFQETQYF. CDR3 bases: TGTGCCAGCAGCTTAAAAGGACAGTTCCAAGAGACCCAGTACTTC.

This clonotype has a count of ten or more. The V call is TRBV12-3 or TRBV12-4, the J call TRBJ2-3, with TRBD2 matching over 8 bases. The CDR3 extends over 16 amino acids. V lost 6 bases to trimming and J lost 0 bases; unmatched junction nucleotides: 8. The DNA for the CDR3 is TGTGCCAGCAGGCCTAGCGGGCGGGGAAGCACAGATACGCAGTATTTT. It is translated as CASRPSGRGSTDTQYF.

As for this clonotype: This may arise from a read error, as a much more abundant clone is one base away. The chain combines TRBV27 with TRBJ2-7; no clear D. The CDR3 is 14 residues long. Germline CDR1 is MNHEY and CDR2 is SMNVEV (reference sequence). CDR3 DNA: TGTGCCAGCAGTTTTTACAGCCCCCCCTACGAGCGGTACTTC. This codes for CASSFYSPPYERYF.

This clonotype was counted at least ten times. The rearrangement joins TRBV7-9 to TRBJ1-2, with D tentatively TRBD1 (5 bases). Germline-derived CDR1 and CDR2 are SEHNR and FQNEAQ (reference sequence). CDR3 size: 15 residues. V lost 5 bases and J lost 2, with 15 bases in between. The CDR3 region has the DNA TGTGCCAGCAGCACTCCCAGGGAAGCAAACTATGGCTACACCTTC. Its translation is CASSTPREANYGYTF. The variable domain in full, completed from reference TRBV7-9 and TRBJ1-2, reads DTGVSQNPRHKITKRGQNVTFRCDPISEHNRLYWYRQTLGQGPEFLTYFQNEAQLEKSRLLSDRFSAERPKGSFSTLEIQRTEQGDSAMYLCASSTPREANYGYTFGSGTRLTVV.

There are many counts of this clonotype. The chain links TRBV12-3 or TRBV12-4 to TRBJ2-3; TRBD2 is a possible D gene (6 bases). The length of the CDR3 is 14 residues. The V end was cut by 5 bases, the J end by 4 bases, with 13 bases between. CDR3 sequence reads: CASSPGTSSDTQYF. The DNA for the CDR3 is TGTGCCAGCAGTCCAGGGACTTCCTCAGATACGCAGTATTTT.

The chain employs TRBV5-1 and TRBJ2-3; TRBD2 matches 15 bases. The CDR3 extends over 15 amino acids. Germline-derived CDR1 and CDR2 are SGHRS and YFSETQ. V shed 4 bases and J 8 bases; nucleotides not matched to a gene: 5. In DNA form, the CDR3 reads TGCGCCAGCAGCCCGGGACTAGCGGGAGGTGGTACGCAGTATTTT. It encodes CASSPGLAGGGTQYF.

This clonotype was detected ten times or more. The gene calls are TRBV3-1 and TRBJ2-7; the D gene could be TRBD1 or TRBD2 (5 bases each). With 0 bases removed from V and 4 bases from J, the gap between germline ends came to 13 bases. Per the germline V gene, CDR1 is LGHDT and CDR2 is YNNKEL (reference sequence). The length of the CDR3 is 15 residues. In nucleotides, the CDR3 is TGTGCCAGCAGCCAAGAGGGGGTCGTGGGTTACGAGCAGTACTTC. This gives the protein CASSQEGVVGYEQYF.

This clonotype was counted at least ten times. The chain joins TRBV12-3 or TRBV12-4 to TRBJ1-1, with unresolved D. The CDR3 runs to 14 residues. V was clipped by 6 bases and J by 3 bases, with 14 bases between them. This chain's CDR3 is CASSHATLDTEAFF. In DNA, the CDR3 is TGTGCCAGCAGCCATGCCACCCTGGACACTGAAGCTTTCTTT.

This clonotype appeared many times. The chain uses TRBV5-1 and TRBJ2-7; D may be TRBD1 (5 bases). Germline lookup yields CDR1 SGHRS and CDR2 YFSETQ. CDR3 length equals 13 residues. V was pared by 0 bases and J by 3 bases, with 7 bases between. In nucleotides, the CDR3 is TGCGCCAGCAGCTTGGGCAGGGACTACGAGCAGTACTTC. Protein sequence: CASSLGRDYEQYF.

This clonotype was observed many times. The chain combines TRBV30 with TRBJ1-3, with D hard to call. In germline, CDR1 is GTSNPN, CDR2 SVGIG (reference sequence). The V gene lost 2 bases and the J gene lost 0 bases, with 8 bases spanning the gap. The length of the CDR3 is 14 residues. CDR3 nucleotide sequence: TGTGCCTGGAGTCCCTCCGTCTCTGGAAACACCATATATTTT. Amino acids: CAWSPSVSGNTIYF.

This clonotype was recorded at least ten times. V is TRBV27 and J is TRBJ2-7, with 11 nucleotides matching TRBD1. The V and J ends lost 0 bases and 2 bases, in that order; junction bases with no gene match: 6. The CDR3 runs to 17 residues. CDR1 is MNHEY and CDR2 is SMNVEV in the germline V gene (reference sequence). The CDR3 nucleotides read TGTGCCAGCAGTTTATCACGGGGGGGACAGGGGGCCTACGAGCAGTACTTC. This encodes CASSLSRGGQGAYEQYF.

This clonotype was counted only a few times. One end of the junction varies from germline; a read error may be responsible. The CDR3 loop is CASSLEYGGSLDF. The CDR3 DNA follows: TGTGCCAGCAGCTTAGAGTATGGGGGCTCTCTGGATTTT. This chain links TRBV7-2 with TRBJ1-5; tentatively, D is TRBD1 (6 bases). Germline values: CDR1 SGHTA, CDR2 FQGNSA. The CDR3 loop spans 13 amino acids.